There are many counts of the clone carrying this TCR beta chain. Its antigen is currently unknown. The record originates from a study of type 1 regulatory T cells. Study context: T-allo10 is a Tr1-enriched, alloantigen-specific CD4 T cell product made in vitro.

MiXCR, run by TCRdb on the reads, gives a single entry per CDR3 protein. The table records tens of thousands of distinct CDR3 sequences, roughly an eighth of them present only once. General study results and limits: Compared with non-type 1 regulatory T cells, type 1 regulatory T cells showed a more restricted TCR repertoire.

The CDR3 length is 15 residues. The germline CDR1 and CDR2 sequences are SGHDN and FVKESK. Losses at the gene ends were 4 bases for V and 5 bases for J; bases not matched to a gene: 8. Source material: cultured non-Tr1 T cells, either the whole culture or a sorted T cell fraction (not recorded which). The chain is built from TRBV14 and TRBJ1-2, with TRBD1 matching over 9 bases. This clonotype originated in a human donor in good health. CDR3 loop: CASSPPGTGIYGYTF. The CDR3, as DNA: TGTGCCAGCAGCCCACCCGGGACAGGGATTTATGGCTACACCTTC.